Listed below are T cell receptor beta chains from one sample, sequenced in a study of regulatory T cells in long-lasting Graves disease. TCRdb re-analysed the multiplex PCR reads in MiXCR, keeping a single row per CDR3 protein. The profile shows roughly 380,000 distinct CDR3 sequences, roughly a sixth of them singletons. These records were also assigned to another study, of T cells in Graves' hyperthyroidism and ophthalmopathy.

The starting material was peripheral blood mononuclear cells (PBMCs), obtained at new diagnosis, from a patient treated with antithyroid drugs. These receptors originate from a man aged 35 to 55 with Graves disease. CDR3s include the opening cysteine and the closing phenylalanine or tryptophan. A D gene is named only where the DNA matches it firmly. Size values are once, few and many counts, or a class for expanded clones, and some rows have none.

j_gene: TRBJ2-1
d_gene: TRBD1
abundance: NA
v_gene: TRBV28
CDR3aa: CASSSGTGKSYNEQFF
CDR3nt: TGTGCCAGCAGTTCCGGGACAGGGAAATCCTACAATGAGCAGTTCTTC

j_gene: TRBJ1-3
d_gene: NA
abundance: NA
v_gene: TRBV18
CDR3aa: CASSLGDRGNTIYF
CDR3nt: TGTGCCAGCTCACTTGGAGATAGAGGAAACACCATATATTTT

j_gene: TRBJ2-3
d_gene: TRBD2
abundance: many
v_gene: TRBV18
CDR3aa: CASSPQLLTSGGFTDTQYF
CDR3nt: TGTGCCAGCTCACCACAACTCCTGACTAGCGGGGGATTCACAGATACGCAGTATTTT

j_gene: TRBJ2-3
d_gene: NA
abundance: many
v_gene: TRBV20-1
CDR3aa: CSASRAASTDTQYF
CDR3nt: TGCAGTGCTAGCAGGGCCGCAAGCACAGATACGCAGTATTTT

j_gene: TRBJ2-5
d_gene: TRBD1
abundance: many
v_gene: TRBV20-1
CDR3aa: CSARSSEGAGETQYF
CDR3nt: TGCAGTGCTAGATCAAGCGAGGGGGCCGGAGAGACCCAGTACTTC

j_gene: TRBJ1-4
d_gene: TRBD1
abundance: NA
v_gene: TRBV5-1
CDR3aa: CASSSQGGEKLFF
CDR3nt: TGCGCCAGCAGCTCACAGGGGGGAGAAAAACTGTTTTTT

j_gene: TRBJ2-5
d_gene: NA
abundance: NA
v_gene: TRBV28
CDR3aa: CASSWRRTTRETQYF
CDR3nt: TGTGCCAGCAGTTGGCGTAGGACCACCAGGGAGACCCAGTACTTC

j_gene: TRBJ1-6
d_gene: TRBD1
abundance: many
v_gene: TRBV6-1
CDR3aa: CASRQGQYNSPLHF
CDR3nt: TGTGCCAGCAGGCAGGGACAGTATAATTCACCCCTCCACTTT

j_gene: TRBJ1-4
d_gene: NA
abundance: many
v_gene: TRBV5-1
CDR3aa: CASSFNNEKLFF
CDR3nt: TGCGCCAGCAGCTTTAATAATGAAAAACTGTTTTTT

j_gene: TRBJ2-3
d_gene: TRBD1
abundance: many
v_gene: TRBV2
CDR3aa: CASTKGTGEVDTQYF
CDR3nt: TGTGCCAGCACCAAAGGGACAGGGGAGGTAGATACGCAGTATTTT

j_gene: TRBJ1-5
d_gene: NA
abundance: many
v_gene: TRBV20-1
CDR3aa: CSGSGSNQPQHF
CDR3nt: TGCAGTGGTTCGGGCAGCAATCAGCCCCAGCATTTT

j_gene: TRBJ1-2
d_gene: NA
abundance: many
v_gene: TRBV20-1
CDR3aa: CSAPSPGYTF
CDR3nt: TGCAGTGCTCCATCCCCTGGCTACACCTTC

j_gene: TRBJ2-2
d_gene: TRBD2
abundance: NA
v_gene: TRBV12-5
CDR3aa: CASGVANTGELFF
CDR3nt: TGTGCCAGCGGGGTTGCGAACACCGGGGAGCTGTTTTTT